This T cell receptor (beta chain) is from a study of response to subunit inactivated influenza vaccine. TCRdb re-derived calls from the RT-PCR reads in MiXCR, one entry per CDR3 protein. This table has hundreds of thousands of distinct CDR3 sequences, 11% to 15% appearing once. The source is a man aged 50 to 60 who received an inactivated influenza vaccine. Sequencing used PBMCs from blood, obtained 14 days before vaccination.

CDR3 nucleotide sequence: TGTGCCAGCAGCTTGCCCGGGTTTGATCAAGAGACCCAGTACTTC. Protein product: CASSLPGFDQETQYF. The chain has TRBV5-6 and TRBJ2-5; no definite D call. There are 15 residues in the CDR3. Germline V lookup: CDR1 SGHDT, CDR2 YYEEEE. Trimming took 1 base from V and 2 from J, leaving 12 bases between them.